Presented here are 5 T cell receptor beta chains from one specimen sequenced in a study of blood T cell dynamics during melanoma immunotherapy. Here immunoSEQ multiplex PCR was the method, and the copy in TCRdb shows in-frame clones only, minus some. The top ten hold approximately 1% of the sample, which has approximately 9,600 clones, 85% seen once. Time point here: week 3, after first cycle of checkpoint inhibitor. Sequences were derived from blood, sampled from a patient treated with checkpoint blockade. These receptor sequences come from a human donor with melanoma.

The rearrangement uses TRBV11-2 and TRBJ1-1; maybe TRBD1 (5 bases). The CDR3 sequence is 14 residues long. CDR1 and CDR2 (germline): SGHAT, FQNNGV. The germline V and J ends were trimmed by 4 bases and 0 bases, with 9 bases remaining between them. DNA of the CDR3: TGTGCCAGCAGCTCGGGACGGCTGAACACTGAAGCTTTCTTT. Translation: CASSSGRLNTEAFF.

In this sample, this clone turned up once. DNA of the CDR3: TGCGCCAGCAGCTTGGGGGCAGGTACCACCGGGGAGCTGTTTTTT. Protein: CASSLGAGTTGELFF. The genes are TRBV5-1 and TRBJ2-2; D unclear. V was trimmed by 0 bases and J by 4 bases, leaving 10 bases between them. From germline, CDR1 is SGHRS and CDR2 YFSETQ. The CDR3 length is 15 residues.

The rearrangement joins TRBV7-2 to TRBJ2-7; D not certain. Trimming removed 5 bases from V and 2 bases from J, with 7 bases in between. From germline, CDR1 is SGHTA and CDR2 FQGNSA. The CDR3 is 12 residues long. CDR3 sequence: CASSKDTYEQYF. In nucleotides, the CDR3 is TGTGCCAGCAGCAAGGATACCTACGAGCAGTACTTC. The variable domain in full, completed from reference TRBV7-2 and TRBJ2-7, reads GAGVSQSPSNKVTEKGKDVELRCDPISGHTALYWYRQSLGQGLEFLIYFQGNSAPDKSGLPSDRFSAERTGGSVSTLTIQRTQQEDSAVYLCASSKDTYEQYFGPGTRLTVT.

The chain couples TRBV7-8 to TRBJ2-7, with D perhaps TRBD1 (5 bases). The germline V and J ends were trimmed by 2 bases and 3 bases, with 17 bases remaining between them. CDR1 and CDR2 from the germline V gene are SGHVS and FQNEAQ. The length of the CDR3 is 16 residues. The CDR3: CASSLRPAARDYEQYF. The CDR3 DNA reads TGTGCCAGCAGCTTAAGGCCCGCGGCCAGGGACTACGAGCAGTACTTC. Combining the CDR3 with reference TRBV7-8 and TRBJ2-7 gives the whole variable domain GAGVSQSPRYKVAKRGQDVALRCDPISGHVSLFWYQQALGQGPEFLTYFQNEAQLDKSGLPSDRFFAERPEGSVSTLKIQRTQQEDSAVYLCASSLRPAARDYEQYFGPGTRLTVT.

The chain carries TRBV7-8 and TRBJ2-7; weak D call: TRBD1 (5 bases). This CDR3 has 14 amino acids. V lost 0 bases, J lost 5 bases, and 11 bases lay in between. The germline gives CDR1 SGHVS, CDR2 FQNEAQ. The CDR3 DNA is TGTGCCAGCAGCTTAGCGGTAAGGGGCGACGAGCAGTACTTC. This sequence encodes CASSLAVRGDEQYF.